One sample yielded the 14 T cell receptor beta chains listed below, sequenced in a study of patients and donors after allogeneic stem cell transplantation. MiXCR, run by TCRdb on the RT-PCR reads, gives a single entry per CDR3 protein. The data hold about 230,000 distinct CDR3 sequences, with around an eighth observed a single time. The source material was blood, either unsorted or a sorted T cell fraction (not recorded which). Receptors originate from a human donor who was either an allogeneic HSCT recipient or a stem cell or donor lymphocyte infusion donor (not recorded which). It is not recorded whose cells these are; they may come from a transplant donor.

In this sample, this clonotype turned up a few times. The chain is built from TRBV10-3 and TRBJ1-3, with 9 bases matching TRBD1. Germline CDR1 reads ENHRY; CDR2 reads SYGVKD. The CDR3 has 15 residues. The trim removed 3 bases at V and 9 bases at J, leaving 9 bases unmatched. CDR3: CAISELRTGDLTIYF. The DNA for the CDR3 is TGTGCCATCAGTGAACTAAGGACAGGGGACCTCACCATATATTTT.

The CDR3 loop is CASSITGGAGELFF. The CDR3 DNA reads as TGTGCCAGTAGTATCACAGGGGGGGCCGGGGAGCTGTTTTTT. V and J are TRBV19 and TRBJ2-2, with D possibly being TRBD1 (8 bases). Between the trimmed V and J ends, which lost 3 bases and 6 bases, there was a span of 11 bases. The germline V gene has CDR1 LNHDA and CDR2 SQIVND (reference sequence). There are 14 residues in the CDR3.

V usage is TRBV30 and J usage is TRBJ2-1; TRBD1 is a possible D gene (5 bases). Germline V gene data show CDR1 as GTSNPN and CDR2 as SVGIG (reference sequence). The CDR3 covers 12 residues. Trimming removed 2 bases from V and 9 bases from J, with 11 bases in between. The CDR3 DNA is TGTGCCTGGAGTAGGACCCAGGGTGAGCAGTTCTTC. Protein sequence: CAWSRTQGEQFF.

Many counts were recorded for this clonotype. This chain links TRBV5-1 with TRBJ2-1; TRBD2 matches at 11 bases. J lost 0 bases, V lost 4 bases, and 3 bases had no gene match. This CDR3 region has 16 residues. CDR1 SGHRS and CDR2 YFSETQ come from the germline V gene. CDR3 loop: CASSSSGGGSYNEQFF. Here the CDR3 DNA reads TGCGCCAGCAGCAGTAGCGGGGGGGGCTCCTACAATGAGCAGTTCTTC. Variable domain in full (rest from reference TRBV5-1 and TRBJ2-1): KAGVTQTPRYLIKTRGQQVTLSCSPISGHRSVSWYQQTPGQGLQFLFEYFSETQRNKGNFPGRFSGRQFSNSRSEMNVSTLELGDSALYLCASSSSGGGSYNEQFFGPGTRLTVL.

V usage is TRBV20-1 and J usage is TRBJ1-4, with D uncertain. V was cut by 4 bases and J by 4 bases, with 16 bases left in between. The CDR3 runs to 15 residues. Germline CDR1 and CDR2: DFQATT and SNEGSKA (reference sequence). In DNA, the CDR3 is TGCAGTGCTACACCCGCCCGGGGTCGTAATGAAAAACTGTTTTTT. Amino acid sequence: CSATPARGRNEKLFF.

This clonotype was picked up many times. The chain couples TRBV5-4 to TRBJ2-5; 7 nucleotides line up with TRBD2. V lost 4 bases and J lost 2; bases outside the gene matches: 8. The CDR3 has 15 amino acids. Germline lookup yields CDR1 SGHNT and CDR2 YYREEE (reference sequence). The CDR3 sequence: CASSRGEGIQETQYF. DNA of the CDR3: TGTGCCAGCAGCCGTGGGGAGGGGATACAAGAGACCCAGTACTTC.

A few counts support this clonotype. CDR3 DNA: TGTGCCAGCTCAACAGGGGTCTCTGGGGCCAACGTCCTGACTTTC. Its protein is CASSTGVSGANVLTF. The chain joins TRBV9 to TRBJ2-6; 7 nucleotides agree with TRBD1. With V trimmed by 7 bases and J by 0 bases, 4 bases remained unmatched. Germline V gives CDR1 SGDLS, CDR2 YYNGEE. This CDR3 region has 15 residues.

The V gene is TRBV6-2 or TRBV6-3, the J gene TRBJ1-2; D is uncertain. The germline gives CDR1 MNHEY, CDR2 SVGEGT. The CDR3 sequence is 13 residues long. Between the trimmed V and J ends, which lost 4 bases and 3 bases, there was a span of 9 bases. The CDR3 nucleotides read TGTGCCAGCAGTTTTCCGGGATACTATGGCTACACCTTC. It is translated as CASSFPGYYGYTF.

V and J are TRBV6-5 and TRBJ1-1; 8 positions match TRBD1. V lost 0 bases to trimming and J lost 4 bases; unmatched junction nucleotides: 10. This CDR3 comprises 17 residues. Germline values: CDR1 MNHEY, CDR2 SVGAGI. CDR3 bases: TGTGCCAGCAGTTACTCGGTCAGGGGGCGCTTAAGCACTGAAGCTTTCTTT. Translated: CASSYSVRGRLSTEAFF.

This clonotype was seen a handful of times. The chain has TRBV5-4 and TRBJ1-1; 7 nucleotides agree with TRBD1. This CDR3 region has 15 residues. Per the germline V gene, CDR1 is SGHNT and CDR2 is YYREEE (reference sequence). V lost 2 bases and J lost 4; bases outside the gene matches: 8. In DNA form, the CDR3 reads TGTGCCAGCAGCTTAGTCAGGGGGGGCTTCACTGAAGCTTTCTTT. It yields the protein CASSLVRGGFTEAFF.

The rearrangement links TRBV4-2 to TRBJ2-2; 9 nucleotides agree with TRBD1. After removal of 6 bases from V and 3 bases from J, the junction contained 2 bases not matched to a gene. CDR3 length equals 14 residues. The V gene's germline CDR1 is LGHNA and CDR2 YNFKEQ. The CDR3 reads CASSWTGDTGELFF. The CDR3 DNA reads as TGTGCCAGCAGTTGGACAGGGGACACCGGGGAGCTGTTTTTT.

In its sample, this clonotype was seen a few times. The chain carries TRBV7-9 and TRBJ2-5, with TRBD1 matching over 8 bases. Germline loops: CDR1 SEHNR, CDR2 FQNEAQ (reference sequence). This CDR3 has 16 residues. The V gene end was trimmed by 2 bases and the J gene end by 5 bases; junction bases not matched to a gene: 10. This CDR3 is CASSLKGQGPRETQYF. In DNA form, the CDR3 reads TGTGCCAGCAGCTTAAAAGGACAGGGCCCGAGGGAGACCCAGTACTTC.

The CDR3 spells CSASQGPGTQYF. In DNA, the CDR3 is TGCAGTGCTTCACAGGGTCCGGGGACCCAGTACTTC. This rearrangement joins TRBV20-1 to TRBJ2-5; possibly TRBD1 for D (6 bases). Trimming stripped 5 bases from V and 7 bases from J, with 14 bases between. Germline V gene lookup returns CDR1 DFQATT and CDR2 SNEGSKA (reference sequence). This CDR3 region has 12 residues.

This clonotype was observed a few times. The V gene is TRBV29-1, the J gene TRBJ1-5; D is unresolved. Germline V CDR1 and CDR2: SQVTM, ANQGSEA. The length of the CDR3 is 12 residues. The V end was cut by 7 bases, the J end by 1 base, with 8 bases between. Written as DNA, the CDR3 is TGCAGCGCCCAGGAGAGCAATCAGCCCCAGCATTTT. It is translated as CSAQESNQPQHF.